Listed below are T cell receptor beta chains from one sample, sequenced in a study of blood T cell repertoires in COVID-19. Sequencing used immunoSEQ multiplex PCR; TCRdb keeps in-frame clones, though not all of them. The data hold 80,000 to 95,000 clones, with roughly 80% observed a single time. The sequencing input was peripheral blood. The origin of the receptors is a woman aged 80 or over with active or convalescent COVID-19. CDR3s include the opening cysteine and the closing phenylalanine or tryptophan. A D gene is named only where the DNA matches it firmly. Clone size, where shown, is once, few, many, or a class for clones that have expanded.

V	size	J	D	CDR3	DNA
TRBV5-1	few	TRBJ1-4	.	CASSPWGGTNEKLFF	TGCGCCAGCAGCCCCTGGGGGGGTACGAATGAAAAACTGTTTTTT
TRBV14	.	TRBJ2-1	.	CASSPKIGHKQFF	TGTGCCAGCAGCCCCAAGATTGGGCACAAGCAGTTCTTC
TRBV2	.	TRBJ2-4	TRBD1	CASSEGYRGPEGDIQYF	TGTGCCAGCAGTGAAGGATACAGGGGGCCGGAGGGTGACATTCAGTACTTC
TRBV7-8	.	TRBJ1-2	TRBD1	CASSPGQGNYGYTF	TGTGCCAGCAGCCCAGGACAGGGGAACTATGGCTACACCTTC
TRBV7-3	few	TRBJ2-1	TRBD2	CASSLLAGGPDKEQFF	TGTGCCAGCAGCTTGTTAGCGGGAGGGCCAGATAAGGAGCAGTTCTTC
TRBV5-1	.	TRBJ1-2	TRBD1	CASSSHGQAANYGYTF	TGCGCCAGCAGCTCCCATGGACAGGCGGCTAACTATGGCTACACCTTC
TRBV15	.	TRBJ2-3	.	CATSRDQGSGYTDTQYF	TGTGCCACCAGCAGAGATCAGGGTAGCGGATACACAGATACGCAGTATTTT
TRBV7-3	.	TRBJ2-7	TRBD1	CASSSDRVGEQYF	TGTGCCAGCAGCTCAGACAGGGTGGGCGAGCAGTACTTC
TRBV4-3	.	TRBJ2-1	.	CASSLDRSSYNEQFF	TGCGCCAGCAGCCTTGACAGAAGCTCCTACAATGAGCAGTTCTTC
TRBV10-3	.	TRBJ2-1	TRBD1	CAIGSSQGVSYNEQFF	TGTGCCATCGGAAGTAGTCAGGGGGTCTCCTACAATGAGCAGTTCTTC
TRBV28	.	TRBJ2-7	TRBD1	CASSRQGGTYEQYF	TGTGCCAGCAGTCGACAGGGGGGGACCTACGAGCAGTACTTC
TRBV28	.	TRBJ1-3	.	CASSFRSGNTIYF	TGTGCCAGCAGTTTCCGCTCTGGAAACACCATATATTTT
TRBV10-3	.	TRBJ1-2	.	CAINPQGGNYGYTF	TGTGCCATCAACCCCCAGGGAGGTAACTATGGCTACACCTTC
TRBV12-3/TRBV12-4	.	TRBJ2-7	TRBD1	CASSRGQGAFLF	TGTGCCAGCAGCCGCGGACAGGGGGCATTCCTCTTC
TRBV9	.	TRBJ2-3	TRBD2	CASSGSGGISDTQYF	TGTGCCAGCAGCGGGTCGGGGGGGATTTCAGATACGCAGTATTTT
TRBV11-1	.	TRBJ2-3	TRBD2	CASSLLAGADTQYF	TGTGCCAGCAGCCTACTAGCGGGGGCAGATACGCAGTATTTT